The 26 T cell receptor beta chains below come from one sample, sequenced in a study of Ad26.COV2.S vaccination and SARS-CoV-2 variants. Sequencing used immunoSEQ multiplex PCR; TCRdb keeps in-frame clones, though not all of them. The data contain 400,000 to 450,000 clones, 90% of them singletons. Treatment defined: some 20 received Ad26.COV2.S at low or high dose, single or two shots; 5 received placebo; per-sample allocation not given. Specimen acquisition occurred on day 63 following the initial vaccine or placebo injection. This specimen consisted of peripheral blood, obtained in a trial of Ad26.COV2.S vaccine versus placebo. These receptors were collected from a person between 18 and 65 years old who received the Ad26.COV2.S COVID-19 vaccine or a placebo.

The chain has TRBV18 and TRBJ1-1; tentative D call: TRBD1 (5 bases). Germline CDR1 reads KGHSH; CDR2 reads LQKENI. The V gene lost 2 bases and the J gene lost 10 bases, with 17 bases spanning the gap. CDR3 length: 14 amino acids. The CDR3 DNA follows: TGTGCCAGCTCACCAGACGGGGGTCAGGGTCGAGCTTTCTTT. Translating it yields CASSPDGGQGRAFF.

V gene TRBV7-9 combines with J gene TRBJ2-1, with D perhaps being TRBD1 or TRBD2 (5 bases each). V lost 1 base and J lost 12, with 16 bases in between. The CDR3 runs to 14 residues. Germline V lookup: CDR1 SEHNR, CDR2 FQNEAQ (reference sequence). CDR3 coding DNA: TGTGCCAGCAGCTTAGACCGGGACCACAAACGGCAGTTCTTC. This gives the protein CASSLDRDHKRQFF.

The rearrangement joins TRBV13 to TRBJ1-6, with 10 bases fitting TRBD1. V lost 6 bases, J lost 10 bases, and 6 bases stayed unmatched. CDR1 is PRHDT, CDR2 FYEKMQ, per germline (reference sequence). This CDR3 spans 14 amino acids. The CDR3, as DNA: TGTGCCAGCAGATACGGACAGGGGGGCTCACCCCTCCACTTT. This sequence encodes CASRYGQGGSPLHF.

CDR3 nucleotides: TGTGCCACCAGTGATTTCTCCGGGACCCGCACAGATACGCAGTATTTT. Protein sequence: CATSDFSGTRTDTQYF. This chain joins TRBV24-1 and TRBJ2-3; either TRBD1 or TRBD2 may fit D (5 bases each). CDR1 and CDR2 (germline): KGHDR, SFDVKD. V lost 1 base and J 1 base, leaving 11 bases between the germline ends. This CDR3 comprises 16 residues.

The V gene is TRBV30, the J gene TRBJ2-1; TRBD2 is a possible D gene (5 bases). V dropped 2 bases and J dropped 7 bases, with 9 bases sitting between them. The CDR3 has 12 amino acids. Germline CDR1 reads GTSNPN; CDR2 reads SVGIG (reference sequence). The CDR3: CAWSRDWNEQFF. The CDR3 bases are TGTGCCTGGAGTCGGGATTGGAATGAGCAGTTCTTC.

The rearrangement links TRBV29-1 to TRBJ2-7; 8 positions match TRBD2. Losses at the gene ends were 4 bases for V and 4 bases for J; bases not matched to a gene: 6. CDR1 SQVTM and CDR2 ANQGSEA come from the germline V gene. This CDR3 comprises 13 residues. CDR3 in amino acids: CSVGAGGRYEQYF. CDR3 DNA: TGCAGCGTTGGGGCGGGAGGCCGATACGAGCAGTACTTC.

This chain links TRBV15 with TRBJ2-7; 8 bases fit TRBD2. Trimming took 6 bases from V and 6 from J; bases not matched to a gene: 7. Germline V gene lookup returns CDR1 LNHNV and CDR2 YYDKDF (reference sequence). The CDR3 is made up of 13 amino acids. CDR3 loop: CATRPGLVREQYF. The CDR3, as DNA: TGTGCCACCAGGCCGGGACTAGTACGCGAGCAGTACTTC.

V and J are TRBV7-2 and TRBJ2-7, with 13 bases matching TRBD2. The CDR3 is 15 amino acids. The V gene end was trimmed by 2 bases and the J gene end by 6 bases; junction bases not matched to a gene: 4. Per the germline V gene, CDR1 is SGHTA and CDR2 is FQGNSA. The CDR3 DNA reads TGTGCCAGCAGCTTAAGGACTAGCGGGAGCATCGAGCAGTACTTC. It yields the protein CASSLRTSGSIEQYF.

About this clone: One end of the junction varies from germline; a read error may be responsible. The chain joins TRBV6-2 or TRBV6-3 to TRBJ2-7; 9 bases agree with TRBD1. Germline assignment: CDR1 MNHEY and CDR2 SVGEGT. The CDR3 is 15 residues long. In DNA form, the CDR3 reads TGTGCCAGCAGCCACGGGGGACAGGGCCCCCTCGCATTAGACTTC. This sequence encodes CASSHGGQGPLALDF.

In its sample, this clone was seen once. This sample also contains other DNA sequences that code for the same CDR3. The chain recombines TRBV28 with TRBJ1-5; 7 bases map to TRBD1. The CDR3 spans 13 residues. The J segment lost 2 bases and the V segment lost 8 bases, leaving 3 bases of the junction unmatched. Germline V gene lookup returns CDR1 MDHEN and CDR2 SYDVKM. For the CDR3, the DNA is TGTGCCAGCTCCGACAGGGGCAATCAGCCCCAGCATTTT. This translates into CASSDRGNQPQHF.

The chain uses TRBV3-1 (or the pseudogene TRBV3-2) and TRBJ2-5; 13 bases are a match to TRBD2. The CDR3 spans 16 residues. After removal of 1 base from V and 5 bases from J, the junction contained 4 bases not matched to a gene. Germline CDR1 is LGHDT and CDR2 is YNNKEL (reference sequence). In nucleotides, the CDR3 is TGTGCCAGCAGCCAAGTAACTAGCGGGAGGGCGGAGACCCAGTACTTC. Its protein product is CASSQVTSGRAETQYF.

The J gene is TRBJ1-5, the V gene TRBV6-5, with D unresolved. V was pared by 5 bases and J by 0 bases, with 11 bases between. This CDR3 comprises 15 residues. Germline CDR1 and CDR2: MNHEY and SVGAGI. The CDR3 nucleotides are TGTGCCAGCAGTCCCGACATTTATAGCAATCAGCCCCAGCATTTT. It specifies CASSPDIYSNQPQHF.

The V and J genes are TRBV19 and TRBJ2-7; the match to TRBD1 covers 8 bases. The V and J ends lost 5 bases and 3 bases, in that order; junction bases with no gene match: 6. From germline, CDR1 is LNHDA and CDR2 SQIVND (reference sequence). The CDR3 consists of 14 residues. Written as DNA, the CDR3 is TGTGCCAGTAGTTCACGGACAGGGCTCTACGAGCAGTACTTC. Translating it yields CASSSRTGLYEQYF.

V usage is TRBV7-8 and J usage is TRBJ1-5; TRBD1 aligns across 9 bases. With V trimmed by 2 bases and J by 2 bases, 4 bases remained unmatched. CDR1 SGHVS and CDR2 FQNEAQ come from the germline V gene. The length of the CDR3 is 16 residues. CDR3 region: CASSLTRTGGNQPQHF. DNA for the CDR3: TGTGCCAGCAGCTTAACCCGGACAGGGGGCAATCAGCCCCAGCATTTT. The entire variable domain, with the rest obtained from reference TRBV7-8 and TRBJ1-5, is as follows: GAGVSQSPRYKVAKRGQDVALRCDPISGHVSLFWYQQALGQGPEFLTYFQNEAQLDKSGLPSDRFFAERPEGSVSTLKIQRTQQEDSAVYLCASSLTRTGGNQPQHFGDGTRLSIL.

Sample share makes this clone large. This chain uses TRBV6-6 with TRBJ2-1; perhaps TRBD1 as D (5 bases). Germline values: CDR1 MNHNY, CDR2 SVGAGI (reference sequence). The CDR3 length is 13 residues. The V end was cut by 5 bases, the J end by 2 bases, with 7 bases between. CDR3 nucleotides: TGTGCCAGCAGTAAGGACACCTACAATGAGCAGTTCTTC. Translating it yields CASSKDTYNEQFF.

This clone has just one count. CDR3 protein: CASSHDRGVGNTEAFF. The CDR3 DNA follows: TGTGCCAGCAGTCACGACAGGGGGGTAGGGAACACTGAAGCTTTCTTT. The genes are TRBV28 and TRBJ1-1, with TRBD1 identical over 9 bases. V dropped 5 bases and J dropped 1; count of bases not matched to a gene: 8. CDR3 length: 16 residues. Germline assignment: CDR1 MDHEN and CDR2 SYDVKM. Complete variable domain (other parts from reference TRBV28 and TRBJ1-1): DVKVTQSSRYLVKRTGEKVFLECVQDMDHENMFWYRQDPGLGLRLIYFSYDVKMKEKGDIPEGYSVSREKKERFSLILESASTNQTSMYLCASSHDRGVGNTEAFFGQGTRLTVV.

CDR3 DNA: TGTGCCAGCAGCCCTGGGACTAGCGGAGCCCAAGAGACCCAGTACTTC. Protein: CASSPGTSGAQETQYF. The genes are TRBV5-8 and TRBJ2-5; TRBD2 agrees at 11 bases. The CDR3 loop spans 16 amino acids. Trimming removed 4 bases from V and 1 base from J; junction bases left unmatched: 6. In germline, CDR1 is SGHTS, CDR2 YDEGEE.

This clone is a singleton in its sample. The genes are TRBV28 and TRBJ1-5; D is uncertain. Looked up from germline, CDR1 is MDHEN and CDR2 is SYDVKM. The CDR3 is 14 amino acids. Trimming took 7 bases from V and 4 from J, leaving 14 bases between them. For the CDR3, the DNA is TGTGCCAGCAAACGACCGGGCCCTAATCAGCCCCAGCATTTT. Protein sequence: CASKRPGPNQPQHF.

The J gene is TRBJ1-2, the V gene TRBV19; 7 bases are shared with TRBD1. CDR1 LNHDA and CDR2 SQIVND come from the germline V gene (reference sequence). Trimming cost V 6 bases and J 4 bases; bases outside gene matches: 5. This CDR3 is built from 13 residues. In DNA form, the CDR3 reads TGTGCCAGTAGAAGGGACAGCCTCTATGGCTACACCTTC. Translated: CASRRDSLYGYTF.

The chain has TRBV6-6 and TRBJ1-2; D perhaps matches TRBD1 (5 bases). Deletions cut 7 bases from V and 5 bases from J, with 14 bases between. Germline V gives CDR1 MNHNY, CDR2 SVGAGI (reference sequence). This CDR3 region has 13 residues. CDR3 nucleotides: TGTGCCAGCAACCCTGCGCGACAGTATGGCTACACCTTC. Its protein product is CASNPARQYGYTF.

A few counts support this clone. The V call is TRBV28, the J call TRBJ1-1; TRBD1 matches at 8 bases. The CDR3 extends over 15 amino acids. Germline CDR1 is MDHEN and CDR2 is SYDVKM. Trimming took 6 bases from V and 7 from J; bases not matched to a gene: 13. The CDR3 DNA follows: TGTGCCAGCAGCCGAAACCCAGGGGGCCGGATTGAAGCTTTCTTT. Amino acid sequence: CASSRNPGGRIEAFF. The full variable domain, completed using reference TRBV28 and TRBJ1-1, is DVKVTQSSRYLVKRTGEKVFLECVQDMDHENMFWYRQDPGLGLRLIYFSYDVKMKEKGDIPEGYSVSREKKERFSLILESASTNQTSMYLCASSRNPGGRIEAFFGQGTRLTVV.

The chain uses TRBV28 and TRBJ1-6; D gene uncertain. V lost 9 bases to trimming and J lost 9 bases, with 15 bases between them. CDR1 MDHEN and CDR2 SYDVKM come from the germline V gene. The CDR3 loop spans 13 amino acids. CDR3 DNA: TGTGCCAGTGGGTCCCGCCTGCGTTCACCCCTCCACTTT. It yields the protein CASGSRLRSPLHF. The full variable domain, with the rest looked up from reference TRBV28 and TRBJ1-6, is DVKVTQSSRYLVKRTGEKVFLECVQDMDHENMFWYRQDPGLGLRLIYFSYDVKMKEKGDIPEGYSVSREKKERFSLILESASTNQTSMYLCASGSRLRSPLHFGNGTRLTVT.

This rearrangement joins TRBV19 to TRBJ2-5, with 11 bases fitting TRBD1. The ends lost 6 bases at V and 5 bases at J; junction bases unmatched: 11. Germline CDR1 is LNHDA and CDR2 is SQIVND (reference sequence). The CDR3 sequence is 16 residues long. CDR3 DNA: TGTGCCAGTAGCCTTGGAGGACAGGGGGCGCGGGAGACCCAGTACTTC. Translated, it gives CASSLGGQGARETQYF.

This clone has only one observation. CDR3 amino acids: CAISEMGSQPQHF. In DNA, the CDR3 is TGTGCCATCAGTGAGATGGGGAGTCAGCCCCAGCATTTT. This rearrangement joins TRBV10-3 to TRBJ1-5; no clear D gene. There are 13 residues in the CDR3. The germline V and J ends were trimmed by 2 bases and 6 bases, with 8 bases remaining between them. CDR1 is ENHRY and CDR2 is SYGVKD in the germline V gene.

The genes are TRBV9 and TRBJ2-1, with TRBD2 matching over 14 bases. Germline trimming cut 3 bases from V and 6 bases from J; bases unmatched to any gene: 8. Germline values: CDR1 SGDLS, CDR2 YYNGEE. This CDR3 is built from 17 residues. CDR3 coding DNA: TGTGCCAGCAGCGGAGCCCTTGGACTAGCGGGAGGCAATGAGCAGTTCTTC. This gives the protein CASSGALGLAGGNEQFF.

The V gene is TRBV9, the J gene TRBJ2-1; D perhaps matches TRBD2 (5 bases). V was shortened by 3 bases and J by 7 bases, with 23 bases between the two germline ends. This CDR3 region has 17 residues. Germline assignment: CDR1 SGDLS and CDR2 YYNGEE. The chain's CDR3 is CASSAVRMGVSLNEQFF. The CDR3 coding sequence is TGTGCCAGCAGCGCCGTGCGTATGGGAGTATCTCTTAATGAGCAGTTCTTC.